This T cell receptor beta chain emerged from a study of cytomegalovirus exposure and HLA in healthy donors. Trimming cost V 6 bases and J 5 bases, with 10 bases left between them. This CDR3 has 12 residues. Germline assignment: CDR1 MDHEN and CDR2 SYDVKM. PCR amplification relied on 60 Vbeta primers (plus 13 Jbeta primers). Sequencing was performed with immunoSEQ multiplex PCR; in TCRdb, only in-frame clones are kept and a portion is missing. The data contain around 77,000 clones, around three quarters of them singletons. The sequenced sample was PBMCs. The V gene is TRBV28, the J gene TRBJ1-1; possibly TRBD1 for D (6 bases). This clonotype originated in a middle-aged man in good health and CMV-seronegative. The CDR3 spells CASRGQRTEAFF. For the CDR3, the DNA is TGTGCCAGCAGAGGACAGAGAACTGAAGCTTTCTTT.